The next 2 T cell receptor beta chains were all read from a single sample in a study of T cells in Graves' hyperthyroidism and ophthalmopathy. It was RNA transcripts that yielded the amplified TCR beta CDR3 regions. Primed by the HTBI set, a first-round RT-PCR was run on the TCR CDR3. TCRdb reprocessed the multiplex PCR reads via MiXCR and lists one record per CDR3 protein. The top ten clones hold 6.5% to 10% of a sample with around 280,000 distinct CDR3 sequences, roughly 14% of them seen once. Input material: blood. These receptors originate from a woman aged 25 to 39 with Graves' hyperthyroidism that later progressed to Graves' ophthalmopathy.

As regards this clonotype: This clone may be a read error of a much larger clone one base away. J is TRBJ2-7 and V is TRBV30; 8 bases match TRBD2. The CDR3 consists of 16 residues. Germline-derived CDR1 and CDR2 are GTSNPN and SVGIG (reference sequence). CDR3 nucleotides: TGTGCCTGGAGTGTAGGGGTGATGGCGGGAGGATACGGGCAGTACTTC. Encoded protein: CAWSVGVMAGGYGQYF.

The J gene is TRBJ2-7, the V gene TRBV28; 8 bases match TRBD1. The CDR3 extends over 16 amino acids. Trimming at V came to 1 base and at J to 3 bases, leaving 8 bases not matched to a gene. The germline gives CDR1 MDHEN, CDR2 SYDVKM. CDR3 DNA sequence: TGTGCCAGCAGTTTATCGGCAGGGGGCATCGGCTACGAGCAGTACTTC. Translating gives CASSLSAGGIGYEQYF.